This T cell receptor (beta chain) was sequenced in a study of T cell responses to AZD1222 COVID-19 vaccine. Study as a whole: Second-dose timings of about 4 or about 12 weeks were pooled.

A note on this clone: The antigen is unknown.

Overall study findings and caveats: Baseline testing showed seropositivity in only six AZD1222 recipients. Without day 14 samples, only post-peak T cell repertoires were studied.

Here immunoSEQ multiplex PCR was the method, and the copy in TCRdb shows in-frame clones only, minus some. There are more than 150,000 clones in the sample; approximately 92% occur only once, and over 9.5% lies in the top ten. Germline V CDR1 and CDR2: LNHNV, YYDKDF (reference sequence). The CDR3 runs to 14 residues. Trimming left V 0 bases short and J 7 bases short, with 12 bases between. The chain couples TRBV15 to TRBJ1-1; D ambiguous. Specimen: peripheral blood, collected on day 0 of AZD1222 vaccination. The origin of this receptor is an adult in good health. The CDR3 region has the DNA TGTGCCACCAGCAGAGATCGTACTGACCGTGAAGCTTTCTTT. Its translation is CATSRDRTDREAFF.